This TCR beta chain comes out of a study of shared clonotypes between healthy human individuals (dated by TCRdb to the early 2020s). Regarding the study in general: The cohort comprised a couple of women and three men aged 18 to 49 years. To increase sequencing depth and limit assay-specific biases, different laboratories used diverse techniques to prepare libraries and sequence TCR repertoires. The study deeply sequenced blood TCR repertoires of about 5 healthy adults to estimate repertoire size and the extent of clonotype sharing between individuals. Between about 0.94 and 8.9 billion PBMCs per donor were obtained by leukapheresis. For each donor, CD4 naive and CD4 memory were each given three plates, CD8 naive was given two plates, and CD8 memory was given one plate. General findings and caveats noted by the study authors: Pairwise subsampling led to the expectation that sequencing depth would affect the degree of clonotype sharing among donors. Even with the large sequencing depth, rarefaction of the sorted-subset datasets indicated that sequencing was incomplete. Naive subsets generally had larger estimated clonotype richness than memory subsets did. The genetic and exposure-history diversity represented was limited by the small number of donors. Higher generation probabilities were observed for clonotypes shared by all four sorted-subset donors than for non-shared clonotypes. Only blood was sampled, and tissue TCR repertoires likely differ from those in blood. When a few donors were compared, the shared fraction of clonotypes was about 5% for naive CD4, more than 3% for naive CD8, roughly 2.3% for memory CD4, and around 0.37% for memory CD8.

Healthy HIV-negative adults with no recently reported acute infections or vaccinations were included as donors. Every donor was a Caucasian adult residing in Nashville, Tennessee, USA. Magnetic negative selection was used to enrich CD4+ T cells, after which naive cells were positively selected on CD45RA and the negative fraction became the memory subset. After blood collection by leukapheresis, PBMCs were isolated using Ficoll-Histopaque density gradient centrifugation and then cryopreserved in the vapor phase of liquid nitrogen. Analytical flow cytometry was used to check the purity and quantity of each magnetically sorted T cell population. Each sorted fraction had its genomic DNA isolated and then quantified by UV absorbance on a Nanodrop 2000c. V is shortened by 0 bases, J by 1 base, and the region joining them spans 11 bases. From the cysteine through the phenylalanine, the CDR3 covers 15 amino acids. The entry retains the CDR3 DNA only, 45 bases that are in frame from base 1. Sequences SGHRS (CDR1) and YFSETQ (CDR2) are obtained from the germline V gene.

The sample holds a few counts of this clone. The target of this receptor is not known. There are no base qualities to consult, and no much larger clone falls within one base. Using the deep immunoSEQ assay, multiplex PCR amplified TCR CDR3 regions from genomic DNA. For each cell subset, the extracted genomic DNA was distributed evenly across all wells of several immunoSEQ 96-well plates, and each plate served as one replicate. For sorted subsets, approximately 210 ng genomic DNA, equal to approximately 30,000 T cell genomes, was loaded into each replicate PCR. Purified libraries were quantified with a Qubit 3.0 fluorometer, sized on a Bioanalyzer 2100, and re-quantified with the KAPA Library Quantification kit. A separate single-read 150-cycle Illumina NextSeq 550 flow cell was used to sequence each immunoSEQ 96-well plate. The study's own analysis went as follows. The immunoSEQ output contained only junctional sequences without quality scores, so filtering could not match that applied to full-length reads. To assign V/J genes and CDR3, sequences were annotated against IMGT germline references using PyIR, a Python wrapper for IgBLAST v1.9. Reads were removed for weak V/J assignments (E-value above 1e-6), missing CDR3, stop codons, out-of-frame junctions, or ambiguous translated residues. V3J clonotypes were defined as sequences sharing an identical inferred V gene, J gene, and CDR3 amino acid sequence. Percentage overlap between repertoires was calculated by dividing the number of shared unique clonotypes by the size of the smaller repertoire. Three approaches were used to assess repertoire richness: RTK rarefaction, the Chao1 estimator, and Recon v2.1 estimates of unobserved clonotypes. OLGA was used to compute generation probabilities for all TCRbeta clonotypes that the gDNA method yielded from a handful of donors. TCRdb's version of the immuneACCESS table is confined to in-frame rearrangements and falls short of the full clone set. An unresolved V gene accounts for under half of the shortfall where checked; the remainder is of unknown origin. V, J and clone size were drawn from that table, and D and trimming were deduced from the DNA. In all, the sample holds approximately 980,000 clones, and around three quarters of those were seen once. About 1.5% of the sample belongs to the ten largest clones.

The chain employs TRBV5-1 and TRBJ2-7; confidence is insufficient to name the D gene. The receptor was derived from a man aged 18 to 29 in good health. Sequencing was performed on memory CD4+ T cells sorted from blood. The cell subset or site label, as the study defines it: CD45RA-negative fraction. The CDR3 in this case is CASSLEDPISYEQYF. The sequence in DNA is TGCGCCAGCAGCTTGGAGGACCCCATTTCCTACGAGCAGTACTTC.